Reported below is one TCR beta chain. Its antigen is not identified. The donors were healthy bone marrow donors. The PCR had 60 Vbeta and 13 Jbeta primers. Clones were sequenced by immunoSEQ multiplex PCR, and TCRdb holds only the in-frame ones, with some missing. This table holds tens of thousands of clones, more than 60% found once. These data originate in a study of cytomegalovirus exposure and HLA in healthy donors. Germline V gene sequence: CDR1 SGHTA, CDR2 FQGNSA. The CDR3 has 12 residues. Trimming removed 1 base from V and 11 bases from J, with 11 bases in between. Whole-study findings and limits: In a later analysis, about 17,000 TCR beta sequences were associated with HLA alleles at 0.05 false discovery rate.

This TCR was sampled from a male donor in good health and CMV-seropositive. This chain joins TRBV7-2 and TRBJ2-5; perhaps TRBD2 as D (5 bases). Source material: PBMCs. CDR3 amino acids: CASSLGPGEQYF. The CDR3 region has the DNA TGTGCCAGCAGCTTAGGGCCCGGGGAGCAGTACTTC.